Below, 10 T cell receptor beta chains from the same sample are listed, as sequenced in a study of post-analysis software for immune sequencing data (dated by TCRdb to between 2014 and 2017). The protocol used for the library was PCR. Sequencing instrument: Illumina HiSeq 2500. To reduce PCR and sequencing biases, unique molecular identifiers were incorporated into the TCR beta cDNA libraries. TCRdb took the public reads, trimmed them with fastp at Q25, ran MiXCR for clone calling and kept in-frame beta chains. Here each entry gathers all rows of one CDR3 protein and keeps the most common genes and DNA. This sample has 150,000 or so distinct CDR3 sequences in its table, and 35% to 40% of those were observed once. The ten largest clonotypes hold under 30% of the sample. The time point label of this sample denotes: second blood draw from one MS patient after hematopoietic stem cell transplantation. The sequences come from blood, collected after autologous hematopoietic stem cell transplantation. These receptors originate from a girl between 5 and 17 years old with multiple sclerosis. Donor details come from another sample of the same person, matched by shared clones.

This clonotype has just a few counts. The chain recombines TRBV29-1 with TRBJ1-2; the match to TRBD1 covers 8 bases. CDR1 SQVTM and CDR2 ANQGSEA come from the germline V gene. The CDR3 length is 15 residues. The trim removed 4 bases at V and 1 base at J, leaving 8 bases unmatched. The CDR3 loop reads CSVAFGTGLNYGYTF. CDR3 DNA: TGCAGCGTTGCCTTTGGGACAGGACTTAACTATGGCTACACCTTC.

This clonotype counts as medium-sized (0.01 to 0.1%). V is TRBV6-1 and J is TRBJ2-3; 8 positions agree with TRBD2. Germline V CDR1 and CDR2: MNHNS, SASEGT. V trimming: 4 bases; J trimming: 7 bases; junction bases outside the gene matches: 13. The CDR3 has 16 residues. CDR3 sequence (DNA): TGTGCCAGCAGTGCCCCGGGACTAGGGGTCTCCAATACGCAGTATTTT. Amino acids: CASSAPGLGVSNTQYF.

The sample holds a few counts of this clonotype. This chain joins TRBV20-1 and TRBJ1-2; D possibly corresponds to TRBD1 (6 bases). V lost 6 bases and J lost 0, with 14 bases in between. The CDR3 is 14 amino acids. The germline V gene encodes CDR1 DFQATT and CDR2 SNEGSKA (reference sequence). Written as DNA, the CDR3 is TGCAGTGCCCTAGGCAGACAGGCTAACTATGGCTACACCTTC. Residues: CSALGRQANYGYTF.

The chain joins TRBV30 to TRBJ2-1, with TRBD2 matching 13 bases. Per the germline V gene, CDR1 is GTSNPN and CDR2 is SVGIG (reference sequence). This CDR3 is built from 16 residues. Trimming cost V 1 base and J 4 bases; bases outside gene matches: 4. The CDR3 DNA reads TGTGCCTGGAGTGATCAACTAGCGGGAGGGTACAATGAGCAGTTCTTC. Protein sequence: CAWSDQLAGGYNEQFF. Full variable domain (missing parts from reference TRBV30 and TRBJ2-1): SQTIHQWPATLVQPVGSPLSLECTVEGTSNPNLYWYRQAAGRGLQLLFYSVGIGQISSEVPQNLSASRPQDRQFILSSKKLLLSDSGFYLCAWSDQLAGGYNEQFFGPGTRLTVL.

The chain employs TRBV27 and TRBJ2-7, with D possibly TRBD1 on 6 matching bases. Germline assignment: CDR1 MNHEY and CDR2 SMNVEV (reference sequence). The CDR3 has 14 residues. The V gene lost 5 bases and the J gene lost 8 bases, with 19 bases spanning the gap. CDR3 loop: CASSDQGQTYKQYF. CDR3 in DNA: TGTGCCAGCAGTGACCAAGGACAGACTTACAAGCAGTACTTC.

The chain recombines TRBV11-2 with TRBJ1-1, with 9 positions matching TRBD1. Unmatched junction bases numbered 12, after V lost 3 bases and J lost 7 bases. This CDR3 contains 16 residues. Germline V gene lookup returns CDR1 SGHAT and CDR2 FQNNGV. The CDR3 spells CASSFYSGTGSIEAFF. In DNA, the CDR3 is TGTGCCAGCAGCTTTTATTCCGGGACAGGGAGTATTGAAGCTTTCTTT.

At least ten counts were recorded for this clonotype. This chain connects TRBV13 to TRBJ2-3; maybe TRBD1 (6 bases). This CDR3 has 13 residues. CDR1 is PRHDT, CDR2 FYEKMQ, per germline (reference sequence). With 5 bases removed from V and 7 bases from J, the gap between germline ends came to 13 bases. This CDR3 reads CASSPTRDNTQYF. The CDR3 DNA follows: TGTGCCAGCAGCCCTACCCGGGACAATACGCAGTATTTT.

As regards this clonotype: A read error may account for a junction end that differs from germline. The chain uses TRBV7-6 and TRBJ2-5, with 10 bases identical to TRBD1. The CDR3 has 16 residues. Germline CDR1 SGHVS, CDR2 FNYEAQ. The CDR3 coding sequence is TGTGCCTGCAGCACGCGACAGGGGGCGGGTCAAGAGACCCAGTACTTC. This gives the protein CACSTRQGAGQETQYF.

V usage is TRBV10-2 and J usage is TRBJ2-3, with 8 bases identical to TRBD2. In germline, CDR1 is WSHSY, CDR2 SAAADI. The CDR3 consists of 16 residues. The V segment lost 3 bases and the J segment 5 bases; nucleotides outside the gene matches: 10. CDR3 sequence (DNA): TGCGCCAGCAGTGACGGCAGCGGGGGCGGTATAGATACGCAGTATTTT. This codes for CASSDGSGGGIDTQYF.

This clonotype was detected a few times. The chain links TRBV29-1 to TRBJ2-7; weak D call: TRBD2 (6 bases). Germline V gene sequence: CDR1 SQVTM, CDR2 ANQGSEA. This CDR3 comprises 14 residues. The V end lost 6 bases, the J end lost 7 bases, and 22 bases lay between the germline ends. The CDR3 sequence: CSVPKAGAGVEQYF. The CDR3 DNA is TGCAGCGTCCCCAAAGCGGGTGCCGGAGTAGAGCAGTACTTC.